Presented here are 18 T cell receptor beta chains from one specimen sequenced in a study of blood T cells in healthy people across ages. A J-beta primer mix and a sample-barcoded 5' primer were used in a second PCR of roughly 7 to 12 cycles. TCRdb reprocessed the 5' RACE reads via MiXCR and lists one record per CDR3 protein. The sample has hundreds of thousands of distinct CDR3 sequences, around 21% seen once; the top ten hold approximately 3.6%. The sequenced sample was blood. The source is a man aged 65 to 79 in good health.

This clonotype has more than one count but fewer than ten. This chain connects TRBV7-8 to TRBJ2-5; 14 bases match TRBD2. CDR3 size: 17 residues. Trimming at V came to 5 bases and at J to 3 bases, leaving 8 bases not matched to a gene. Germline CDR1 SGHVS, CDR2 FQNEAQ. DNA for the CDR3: TGTGCCAGCAGCCCCATGCCGGGACTAGCGGGAGAAGAGACCCAGTACTTC. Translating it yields CASSPMPGLAGEETQYF.

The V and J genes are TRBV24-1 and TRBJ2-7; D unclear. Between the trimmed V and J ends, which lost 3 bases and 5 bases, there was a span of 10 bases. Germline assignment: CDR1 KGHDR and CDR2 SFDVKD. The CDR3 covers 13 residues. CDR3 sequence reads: CATSDPPIDEQYF. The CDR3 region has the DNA TGTGCCACCAGTGATCCCCCGATTGACGAGCAGTACTTC.

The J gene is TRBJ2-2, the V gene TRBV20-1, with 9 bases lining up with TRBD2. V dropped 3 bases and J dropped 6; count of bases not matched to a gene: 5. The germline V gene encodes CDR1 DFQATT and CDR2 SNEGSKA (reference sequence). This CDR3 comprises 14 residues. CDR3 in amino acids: CSASSGRRAGELFF. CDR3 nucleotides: TGCAGTGCTAGTAGCGGGAGAAGGGCCGGGGAGCTGTTTTTT.

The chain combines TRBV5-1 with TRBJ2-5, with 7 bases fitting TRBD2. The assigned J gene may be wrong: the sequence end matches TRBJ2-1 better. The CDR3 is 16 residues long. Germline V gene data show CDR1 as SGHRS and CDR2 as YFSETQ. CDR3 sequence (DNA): TGCGCCAGCAGCTTGGATAGGACTAGGGGTTCGCTTGAGCAGTTCTTC. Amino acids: CASSLDRTRGSLEQFF.

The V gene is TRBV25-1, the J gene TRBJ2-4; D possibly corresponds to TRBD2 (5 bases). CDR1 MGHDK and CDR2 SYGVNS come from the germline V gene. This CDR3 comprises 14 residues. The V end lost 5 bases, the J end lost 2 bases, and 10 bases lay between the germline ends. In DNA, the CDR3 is TGTGCCAGCAGTTCGACTAACACCAAAAACATTCAGTACTTC. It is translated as CASSSTNTKNIQYF. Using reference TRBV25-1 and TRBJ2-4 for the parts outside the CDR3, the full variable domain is EADIYQTPRYLVIGTGKKITLECSQTMGHDKMYWYQQDPGMELHLIHYSYGVNSTEKGDLSSESTVSRIRTEHFPLTLESARPSHTSQYLCASSSTNTKNIQYFGAGTRLSVL.

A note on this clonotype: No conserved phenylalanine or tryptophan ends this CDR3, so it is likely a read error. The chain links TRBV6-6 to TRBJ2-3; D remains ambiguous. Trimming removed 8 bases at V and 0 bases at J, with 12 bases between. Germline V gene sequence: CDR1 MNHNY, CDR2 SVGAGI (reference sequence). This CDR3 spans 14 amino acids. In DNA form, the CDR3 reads TGTGCCAGCCAGCAGGCGCTTAGCACAGATACGCAGTATCTT. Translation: CASQQALSTDTQYL.

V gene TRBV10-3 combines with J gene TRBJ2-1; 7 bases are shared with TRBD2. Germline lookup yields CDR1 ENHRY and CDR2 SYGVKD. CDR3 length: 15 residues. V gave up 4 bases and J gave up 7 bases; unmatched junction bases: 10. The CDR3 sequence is CAISGQGLGANEQFF. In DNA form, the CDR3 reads TGTGCCATCAGTGGTCAAGGACTAGGCGCTAATGAGCAGTTCTTC.

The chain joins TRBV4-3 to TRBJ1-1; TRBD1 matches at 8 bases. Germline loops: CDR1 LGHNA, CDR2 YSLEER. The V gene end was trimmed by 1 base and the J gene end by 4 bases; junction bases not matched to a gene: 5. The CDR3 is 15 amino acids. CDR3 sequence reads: CASSQAAGGITEAFF. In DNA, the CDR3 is TGCGCCAGCAGCCAAGCGGCAGGGGGCATCACTGAAGCTTTCTTT.

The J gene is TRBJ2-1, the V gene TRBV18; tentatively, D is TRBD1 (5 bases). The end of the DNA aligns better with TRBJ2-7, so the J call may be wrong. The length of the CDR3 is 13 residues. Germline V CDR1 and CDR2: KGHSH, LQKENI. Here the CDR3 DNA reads TGTGCCAGCTCAGGGCAGGGCTCCTACGAGCAGTACTTC. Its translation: CASSGQGSYEQYF.

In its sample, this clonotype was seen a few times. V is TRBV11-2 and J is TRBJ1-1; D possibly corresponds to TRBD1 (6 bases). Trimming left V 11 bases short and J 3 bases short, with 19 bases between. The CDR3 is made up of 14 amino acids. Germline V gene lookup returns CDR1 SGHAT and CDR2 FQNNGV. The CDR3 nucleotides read TGTGCCGTCCTGGGGGGCACAGATTACACTGAAGCTTTCTTT. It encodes CAVLGGTDYTEAFF.

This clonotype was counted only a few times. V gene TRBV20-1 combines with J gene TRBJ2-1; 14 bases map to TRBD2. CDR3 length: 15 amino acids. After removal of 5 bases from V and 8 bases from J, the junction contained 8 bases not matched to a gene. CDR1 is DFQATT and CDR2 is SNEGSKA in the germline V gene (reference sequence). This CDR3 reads CSAGTSGRGIYEQFF. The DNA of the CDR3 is TGCAGTGCTGGGACTAGCGGGAGAGGAATATATGAGCAGTTCTTC.

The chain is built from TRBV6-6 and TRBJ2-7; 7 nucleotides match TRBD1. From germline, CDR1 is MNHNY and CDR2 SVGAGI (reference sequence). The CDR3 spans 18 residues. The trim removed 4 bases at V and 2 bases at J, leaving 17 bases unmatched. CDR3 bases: TGTGCCAGCAGTTTTATGAGGGGGCTAGGTCGAAGTACCTACGAGCAGTACTTC. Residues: CASSFMRGLGRSTYEQYF.

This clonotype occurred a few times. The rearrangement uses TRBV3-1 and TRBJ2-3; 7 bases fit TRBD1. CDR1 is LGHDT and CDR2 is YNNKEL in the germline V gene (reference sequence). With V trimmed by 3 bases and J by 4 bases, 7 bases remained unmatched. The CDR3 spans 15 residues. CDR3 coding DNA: TGTGCCAGCAGCCACCGACAGGGCAGTGCAGATACGCAGTATTTT. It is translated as CASSHRQGSADTQYF.

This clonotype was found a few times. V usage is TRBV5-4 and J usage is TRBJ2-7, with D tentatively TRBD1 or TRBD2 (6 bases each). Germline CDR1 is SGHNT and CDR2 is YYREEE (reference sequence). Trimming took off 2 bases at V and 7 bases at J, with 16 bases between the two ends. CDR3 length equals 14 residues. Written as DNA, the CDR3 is TGTGCCAGCAGCTTTTCTGCAGGGGCGGGGGAGCAGTACTTC. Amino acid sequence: CASSFSAGAGEQYF.

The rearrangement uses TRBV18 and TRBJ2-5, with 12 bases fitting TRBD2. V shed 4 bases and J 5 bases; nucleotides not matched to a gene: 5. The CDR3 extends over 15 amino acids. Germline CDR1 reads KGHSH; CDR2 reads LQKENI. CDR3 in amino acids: CASSRTSGASETQYF. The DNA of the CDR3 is TGTGCCAGCTCACGGACTAGCGGGGCTTCGGAGACCCAGTACTTC.

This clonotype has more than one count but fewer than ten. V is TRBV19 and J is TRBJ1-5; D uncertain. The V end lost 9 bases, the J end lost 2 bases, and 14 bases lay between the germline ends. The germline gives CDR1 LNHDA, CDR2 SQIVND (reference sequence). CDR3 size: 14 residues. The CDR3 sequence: CASREALGNQPQHF. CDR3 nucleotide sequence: TGTGCCAGCCGGGAGGCTTTAGGCAATCAGCCCCAGCATTTT.

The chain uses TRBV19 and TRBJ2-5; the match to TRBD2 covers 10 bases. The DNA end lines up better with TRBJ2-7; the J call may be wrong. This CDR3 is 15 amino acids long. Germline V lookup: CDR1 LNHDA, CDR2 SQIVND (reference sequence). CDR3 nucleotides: TGTGCCAGTAGTTCAGGACTAGCGGATGCCTACGAGCAGTACTTC. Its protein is CASSSGLADAYEQYF.

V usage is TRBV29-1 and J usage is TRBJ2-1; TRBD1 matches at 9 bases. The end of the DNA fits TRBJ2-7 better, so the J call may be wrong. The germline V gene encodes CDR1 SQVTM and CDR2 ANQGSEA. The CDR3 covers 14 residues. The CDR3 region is CSVGGGTGIYEQYF. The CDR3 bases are TGCAGCGTTGGGGGAGGGACAGGGATCTACGAGCAGTACTTC.